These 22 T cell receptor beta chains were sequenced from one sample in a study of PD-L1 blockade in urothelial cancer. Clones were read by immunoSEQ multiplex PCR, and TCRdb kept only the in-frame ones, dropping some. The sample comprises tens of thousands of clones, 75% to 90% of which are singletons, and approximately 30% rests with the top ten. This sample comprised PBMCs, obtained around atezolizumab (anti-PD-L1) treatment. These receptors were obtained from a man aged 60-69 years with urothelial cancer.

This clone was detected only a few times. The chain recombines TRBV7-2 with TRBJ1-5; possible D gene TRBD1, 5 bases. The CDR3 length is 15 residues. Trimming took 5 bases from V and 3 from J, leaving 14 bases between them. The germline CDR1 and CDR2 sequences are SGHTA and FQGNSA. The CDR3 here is CASSLSRGNNQPQHF. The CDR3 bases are TGTGCCAGCAGCCTTAGCCGGGGGAACAATCAGCCCCAGCATTTT. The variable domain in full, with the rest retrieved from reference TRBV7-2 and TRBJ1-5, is GAGVSQSPSNKVTEKGKDVELRCDPISGHTALYWYRQSLGQGLEFLIYFQGNSAPDKSGLPSDRFSAERTGGSVSTLTIQRTQQEDSAVYLCASSLSRGNNQPQHFGDGTRLSIL.

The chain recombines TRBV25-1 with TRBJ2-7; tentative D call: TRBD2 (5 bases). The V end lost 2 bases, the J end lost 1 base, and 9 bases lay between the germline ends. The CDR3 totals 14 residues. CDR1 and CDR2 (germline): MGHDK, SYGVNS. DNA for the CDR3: TGTGCCAGCAGTGAAATTGGAGGATCCTACGAGCAGTACTTC. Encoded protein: CASSEIGGSYEQYF.

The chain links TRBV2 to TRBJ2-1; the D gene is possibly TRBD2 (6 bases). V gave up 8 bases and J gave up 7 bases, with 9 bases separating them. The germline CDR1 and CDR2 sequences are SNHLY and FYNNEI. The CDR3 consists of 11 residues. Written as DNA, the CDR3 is TGTGCCAGCGATGGAGGGAATGAGCAGTTCTTC. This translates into CASDGGNEQFF.

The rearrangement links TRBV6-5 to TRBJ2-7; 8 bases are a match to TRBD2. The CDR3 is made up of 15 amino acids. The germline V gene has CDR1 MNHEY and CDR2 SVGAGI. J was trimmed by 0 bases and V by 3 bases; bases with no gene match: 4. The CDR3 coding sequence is TGTGCCAGCAGTTATCGTCGGGGGGGCTCCTACGAGCAGTACTTC. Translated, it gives CASSYRRGGSYEQYF.

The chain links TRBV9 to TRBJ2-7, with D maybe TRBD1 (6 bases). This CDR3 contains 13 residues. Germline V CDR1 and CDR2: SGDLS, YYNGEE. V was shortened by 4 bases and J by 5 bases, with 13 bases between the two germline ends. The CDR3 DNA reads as TGTGCCAGCAGCCCGTGGCCAGGGGACGAGCAGTACTTC. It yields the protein CASSPWPGDEQYF.

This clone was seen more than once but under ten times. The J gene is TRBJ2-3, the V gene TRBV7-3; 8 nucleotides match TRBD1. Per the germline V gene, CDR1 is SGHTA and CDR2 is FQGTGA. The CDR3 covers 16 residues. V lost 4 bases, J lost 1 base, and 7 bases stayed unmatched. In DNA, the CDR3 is TGTGCCAGCAGCTCTAGGACAGGGACGGGCACAGATACGCAGTATTTT. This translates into CASSSRTGTGTDTQYF.

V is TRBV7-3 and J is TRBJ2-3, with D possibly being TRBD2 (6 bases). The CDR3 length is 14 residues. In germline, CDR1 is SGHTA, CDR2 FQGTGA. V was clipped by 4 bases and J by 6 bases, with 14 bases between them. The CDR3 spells CASSSGLGGDTQYF. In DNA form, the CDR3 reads TGTGCCAGCAGCTCGGGACTCGGCGGGGATACGCAGTATTTT.

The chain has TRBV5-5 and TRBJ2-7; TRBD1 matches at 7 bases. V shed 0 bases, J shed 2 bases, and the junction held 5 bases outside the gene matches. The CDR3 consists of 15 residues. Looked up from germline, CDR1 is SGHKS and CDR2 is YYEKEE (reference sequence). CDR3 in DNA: TGTGCCAGCAGCTTGGCCTCAGGGGGACCCTACGAGCAGTACTTC. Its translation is CASSLASGGPYEQYF. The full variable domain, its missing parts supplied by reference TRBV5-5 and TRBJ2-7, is DAGVTQSPTHLIKTRGQQVTLRCSPISGHKSVSWYQQVLGQGPQFIFQYYEKEERGRGNFPDRFSARQFPNYSSELNVNALLLGDSALYLCASSLASGGPYEQYFGPGTRLTVT.

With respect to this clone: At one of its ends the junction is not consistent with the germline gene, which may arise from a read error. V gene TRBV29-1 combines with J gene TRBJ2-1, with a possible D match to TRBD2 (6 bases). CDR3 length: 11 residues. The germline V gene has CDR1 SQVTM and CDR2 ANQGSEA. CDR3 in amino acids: CSVRGGNQQFF. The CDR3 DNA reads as TGCAGCGTCCGGGGAGGCAATCAGCAGTTCTTC.

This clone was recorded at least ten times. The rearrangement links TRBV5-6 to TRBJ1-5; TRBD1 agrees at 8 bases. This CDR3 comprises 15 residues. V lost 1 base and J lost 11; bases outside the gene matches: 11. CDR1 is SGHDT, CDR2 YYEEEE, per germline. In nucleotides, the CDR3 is TGTGCCAGCAGCTTGTCTTCAGGGGGCTACGTGGCCCAGCATTTT. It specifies CASSLSSGGYVAQHF.

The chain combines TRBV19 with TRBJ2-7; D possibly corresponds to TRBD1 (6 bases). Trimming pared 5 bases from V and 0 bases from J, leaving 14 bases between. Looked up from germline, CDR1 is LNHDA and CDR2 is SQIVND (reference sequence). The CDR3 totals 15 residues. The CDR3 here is CASSDTGKYSYEQYF. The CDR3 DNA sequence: TGTGCCAGTAGTGACACAGGGAAATACTCCTACGAGCAGTACTTC.

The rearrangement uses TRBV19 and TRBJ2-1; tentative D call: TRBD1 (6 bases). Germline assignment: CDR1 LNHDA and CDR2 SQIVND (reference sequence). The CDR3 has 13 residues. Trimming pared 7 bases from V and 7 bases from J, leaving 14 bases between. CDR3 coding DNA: TGTGCCAGTAAGAGCAGGGGATCAAATGAGCAGTTCTTC. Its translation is CASKSRGSNEQFF. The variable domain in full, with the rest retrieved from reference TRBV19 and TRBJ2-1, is DGGITQSPKYLFRKEGQNVTLSCEQNLNHDAMYWYRQDPGQGLRLIYYSQIVNDFQKGDIAEGYSVSREKKESFPLTVTSAQKNPTAFYLCASKSRGSNEQFFGPGTRLTVL.

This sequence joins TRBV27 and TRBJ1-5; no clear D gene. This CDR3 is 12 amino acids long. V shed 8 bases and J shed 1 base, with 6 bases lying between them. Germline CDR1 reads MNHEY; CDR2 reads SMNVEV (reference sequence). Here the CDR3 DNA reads TGTGCCAGCTCTGGCAGCAATCAGCCCCAGCATTTT. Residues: CASSGSNQPQHF.

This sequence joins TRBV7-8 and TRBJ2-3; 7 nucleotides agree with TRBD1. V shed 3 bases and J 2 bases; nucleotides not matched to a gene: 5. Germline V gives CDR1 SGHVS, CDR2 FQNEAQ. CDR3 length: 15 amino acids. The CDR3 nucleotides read TGTGCCAGCAGCTTGAGGGGACAGCACACAGATACGCAGTATTTT. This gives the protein CASSLRGQHTDTQYF.

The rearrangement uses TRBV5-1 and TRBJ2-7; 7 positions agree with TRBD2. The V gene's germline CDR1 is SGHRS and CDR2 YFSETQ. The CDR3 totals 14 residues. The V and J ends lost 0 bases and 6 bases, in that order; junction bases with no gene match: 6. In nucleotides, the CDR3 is TGCGCCAGCAGCTTGGTGGCGGGGGTTGGCGAGCAGTACTTC. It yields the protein CASSLVAGVGEQYF.

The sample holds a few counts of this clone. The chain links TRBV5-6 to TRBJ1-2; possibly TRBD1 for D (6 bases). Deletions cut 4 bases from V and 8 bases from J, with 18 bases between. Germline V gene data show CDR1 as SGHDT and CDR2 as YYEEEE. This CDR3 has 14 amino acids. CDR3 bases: TGTGCCAGCAGCCGGCTACAGGGTTTCCTCGGCTACACCTTC. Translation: CASSRLQGFLGYTF.

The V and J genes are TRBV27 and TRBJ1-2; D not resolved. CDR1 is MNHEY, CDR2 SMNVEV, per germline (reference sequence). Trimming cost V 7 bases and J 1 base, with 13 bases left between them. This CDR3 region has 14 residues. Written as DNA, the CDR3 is TGTGCCAGCACTTCCGGTACGAGTAACTATGGCTACACCTTC. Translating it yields CASTSGTSNYGYTF.

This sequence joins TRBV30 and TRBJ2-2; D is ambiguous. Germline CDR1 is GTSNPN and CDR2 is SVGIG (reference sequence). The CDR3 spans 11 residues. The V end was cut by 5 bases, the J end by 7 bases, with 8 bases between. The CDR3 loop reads CAWGGHGELFF. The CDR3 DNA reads TGTGCCTGGGGTGGGCACGGGGAGCTGTTTTTT. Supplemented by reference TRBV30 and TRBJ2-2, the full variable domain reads SQTIHQWPATLVQPVGSPLSLECTVEGTSNPNLYWYRQAAGRGLQLLFYSVGIGQISSEVPQNLSASRPQDRQFILSSKKLLLSDSGFYLCAWGGHGELFFGEGSRLTVL.

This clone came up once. Here the CDR3 DNA reads TGTGCCAGCAGAGCATATCACCTCGAGCCCCTCCACTTT. It codes for CASRAYHLEPLHF. V usage is TRBV28 and J usage is TRBJ1-6; D gene uncertain. Germline values: CDR1 MDHEN, CDR2 SYDVKM. Trimming pared 6 bases from V and 13 bases from J, leaving 16 bases between. This CDR3 spans 13 amino acids.

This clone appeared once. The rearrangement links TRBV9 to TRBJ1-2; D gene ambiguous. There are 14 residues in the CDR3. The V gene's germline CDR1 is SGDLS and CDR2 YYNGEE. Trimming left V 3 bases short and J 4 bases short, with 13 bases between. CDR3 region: CASSASTFSYGYTF. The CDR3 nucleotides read TGTGCCAGCAGCGCATCCACTTTTAGCTATGGCTACACCTTC.

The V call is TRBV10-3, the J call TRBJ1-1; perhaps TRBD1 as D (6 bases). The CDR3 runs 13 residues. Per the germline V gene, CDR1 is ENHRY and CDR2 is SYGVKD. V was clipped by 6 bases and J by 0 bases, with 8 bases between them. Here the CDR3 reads CAISGQLNTEAFF. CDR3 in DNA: TGTGCCATCAGCGGACAGCTGAACACTGAAGCTTTCTTT.

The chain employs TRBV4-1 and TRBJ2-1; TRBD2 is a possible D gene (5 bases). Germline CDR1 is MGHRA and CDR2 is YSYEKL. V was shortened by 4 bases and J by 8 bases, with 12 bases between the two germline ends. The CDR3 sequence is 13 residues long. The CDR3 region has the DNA TGCGCCAGCAGCCGGAACGAGGGCGATGAGCAGTTCTTC. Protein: CASSRNEGDEQFF.